The rows below give T cell receptor beta chains drawn from one sample of a study of blood T cell repertoires in COVID-19. Sequencing used immunoSEQ multiplex PCR; TCRdb keeps in-frame clones, though not all of them. The sample has roughly 21,000 clones; around four fifths are singletons. The sample taken for sequencing was peripheral blood. Source of these receptors: a human donor in a cohort sampled during active COVID-19. Each CDR3 is given with its conserved first and last residue. A D gene is named only where the DNA matches it firmly. The listing skips clone size in some rows; elsewhere it reads once, few, many or a size class.

>.|TRBV9|TRBJ2-3|.
CASSVDQPGAGGTDTQYF
TGTGCCAGCAGCGTAGACCAACCGGGGGCGGGGGGCACAGATACGCAGTATTTT
>TRBD1|TRBV3-1/TRBV3-2|TRBJ1-1|.
CASSLGQGAKNFGAFF
TGTGCCAGCAGCCTTGGACAGGGGGCGAAAAATTTTGGAGCTTTCTTT
>.|TRBV6-1|TRBJ1-1|.
CASSEGGWGGYTEAFF
TGTGCCAGCAGTGAAGGGGGGTGGGGAGGGTACACTGAAGCTTTCTTT
>.|TRBV18|TRBJ1-1|.
CASSPGGQAGREAFF
TGTGCCAGCTCACCAGGGGGCCAGGCCGGGCGAGAAGCTTTCTTT
>.|TRBV20-1|TRBJ1-1|once
CSASRQNTEAFF
TGCAGTGCTAGTCGACAGAACACTGAAGCTTTCTTT
>.|TRBV7-2|TRBJ2-1|once
CASSVRLVYNEQFF
TGTGCCAGCAGCGTCCGACTGGTTTACAATGAGCAGTTCTTC
>TRBD1|TRBV9|TRBJ2-7|.
CASSPRDSSSYEQYF
TGTGCCAGCAGCCCGAGGGACAGTAGCTCCTACGAGCAGTACTTC
>TRBD2|TRBV12-3/TRBV12-4|TRBJ2-7|.
CASSETSGRWYF
TGTGCCAGCAGCGAGACTAGCGGACGATGGTACTTC
>TRBD2|TRBV30|TRBJ2-2|.
CAWNVETGGNTGELFF
TGTGCCTGGAATGTAGAGACGGGGGGTAACACCGGGGAGCTGTTTTTT
>.|TRBV6-2/TRBV6-3|TRBJ1-5|.
CASSWSGYQPQHF
TGTGCCAGCAGTTGGTCGGGGTATCAGCCCCAGCATTTT
>TRBD1|TRBV5-4|TRBJ2-7|.
CASSLESGTVSYEQYF
TGTGCCAGCAGCTTGGAGTCTGGGACAGTTTCCTACGAGCAGTACTTC
>.|TRBV6-5|TRBJ1-5|.
CASNSIDSSNQPQHF
TGTGCCAGCAACAGTATAGACAGTAGCAATCAGCCCCAGCATTTT
>.|TRBV3-1/TRBV3-2|TRBJ1-2|.
CASSQAGGGYTF
TGTGCCAGCAGCCAAGCCGGGGGGGGCTACACCTTC
>.|TRBV30|TRBJ1-2|few
CAWEGVYGYTF
TGTGCCTGGGAGGGGGTATATGGCTACACCTTC
>.|TRBV5-6|TRBJ1-5|few
CASSLLQGATGNQPQHF
TGTGCCAGCAGCTTGTTACAGGGTGCAACCGGCAATCAGCCCCAGCATTTT
>.|TRBV6-6|TRBJ1-1|few
CAITPTGMNTEAFF
TGTGCCATCACACCTACAGGGATGAACACTGAAGCTTTCTTT
>.|TRBV28|TRBJ1-5|.
CASSDLNQPQHF
TGTGCCAGCAGTGACTTGAATCAGCCCCAGCATTTT
>.|TRBV19|TRBJ1-2|.
CASSPRNAYGYTF
TGTGCCAGTAGTCCGCGGAACGCCTATGGCTACACCTTC
>.|TRBV2|TRBJ1-1|.
CASSAGEGTEAFF
TGTGCCAGCAGTGCAGGGGAAGGCACTGAAGCTTTCTTT
>TRBD1|TRBV27|TRBJ2-2|.
CASRQGTGELFF
TGTGCCAGCCGACAGGGGACCGGGGAGCTGTTTTTT
>TRBD1|TRBV3-1/TRBV3-2|TRBJ1-2|.
CASSQEVTGGVYGYTF
TGTGCCAGCAGCCAAGAGGTGACAGGGGGGGTCTATGGCTACACCTTC
>.|TRBV6-6|TRBJ1-2|.
CASSYSQGNHYGYTF
TGTGCCAGCAGTTACAGTCAGGGCAACCACTATGGCTACACCTTC
>.|TRBV30|TRBJ1-4|.
CASSGEIEKLFF
TGTGCCTCTTCGGGGGAGATTGAAAAACTGTTTTTT
>.|TRBV28|TRBJ2-1|.
CASSVPSIGHNEQFF
TGTGCCAGCAGTGTCCCAAGCATCGGTCACAATGAGCAGTTCTTC
>.|TRBV24-1|TRBJ1-3|.
CATSDFGVLESTIYF
TGTGCCACCAGTGATTTCGGGGTGTTGGAATCGACCATATATTTT
>.|TRBV21-1|TRBJ2-5|.
CASSTGRETQYF
TGTGCCAGCAGCACGGGAAGGGAGACCCAGTACTTC
>.|TRBV19|TRBJ2-2|.
CASSIFGQNTGELFF
TGTGCCAGTAGCATATTCGGACAGAACACCGGGGAGCTGTTTTTT
>.|TRBV5-1|TRBJ1-4|.
CASSLGGTANEKLFF
TGCGCCAGCAGCTTGGGCGGGACGGCTAATGAAAAACTGTTTTTT
>.|TRBV3-1/TRBV3-2|TRBJ2-3|.
CASSLRGFSDTQYF
TGTGCCAGCAGCCTCAGGGGTTTTTCCGATACGCAGTATTTT
>TRBD2|TRBV2|TRBJ2-3|once
CASSTGLAELTDTQYF
TGTGCCAGCAGTACAGGACTAGCGGAGCTCACAGATACGCAGTATTTT
>TRBD2|TRBV28|TRBJ2-4|.
CASSGRKGKNIQYF
TGTGCCAGCAGCGGGAGGAAAGGCAAAAACATTCAGTACTTC
>TRBD1|TRBV6-1|TRBJ1-1|few
CASSEATRGLHTEAFF
TGTGCCAGCAGTGAAGCGACCAGGGGGCTACACACTGAAGCTTTCTTT
>.|TRBV5-1|TRBJ2-3|.
CASSLQENTDTQYF
TGCGCCAGCAGTCTACAGGAGAACACAGATACGCAGTATTTT
>.|TRBV5-1|TRBJ1-1|.
CASSGLTSNTEAFF
TGCGCCAGCAGCGGGTTGACATCGAACACTGAAGCTTTCTTT
>.|TRBV6-5|TRBJ1-1|.
CASSYSMSIGEAFF
TGTGCCAGCAGTTACTCGATGAGTATCGGTGAAGCTTTCTTT
>TRBD2|TRBV11-2|TRBJ2-1|.
CASSVSSGDFYNEQFF
TGTGCCAGCAGCGTGTCTAGCGGGGACTTCTACAATGAGCAGTTCTTC
>.|TRBV14|TRBJ1-6|few
CASKGQGNSPLHF
TGTGCCAGCAAGGGTCAGGGCAATTCACCCCTCCACTTT
>.|TRBV19|TRBJ2-2|.
CASSIGGAGTGELFF
TGTGCCAGTAGTATTGGCGGGGCGGGCACCGGGGAGCTGTTTTTT
>.|TRBV7-3|TRBJ2-2|.
CASSLTAREVGELFF
TGTGCCAGCAGCTTAACGGCCAGGGAGGTCGGGGAGCTGTTTTTT
>.|TRBV5-4|TRBJ2-5|.
CASSFEKRETQYF
TGTGCCAGCAGCTTTGAGAAGCGGGAGACCCAGTACTTC
>TRBD2|TRBV5-1|TRBJ2-3|.
CASSRVSGGADTQYF
TGCGCCAGCAGCCGAGTTAGCGGGGGGGCAGATACGCAGTATTTT
>.|TRBV6-5|TRBJ1-6|.
CASRGGAYNSPLHF
TGTGCCAGCAGGGGGGGGGCCTATAATTCACCCCTCCACTTT
>TRBD1|TRBV7-8|TRBJ1-5|.
CASSRDREGTQSWQPQHF
TGTGCCAGCAGCAGAGACAGGGAGGGGACTCAATCATGGCAGCCCCAGCATTTT
>TRBD1|TRBV5-8|TRBJ1-3|few
CASTWTGGNTIYF
TGTGCCAGCACCTGGACAGGGGGAAACACCATATATTTT